Listed here are 27 T cell receptor beta chains from one sample, sequenced in a study of T cells after yellow fever vaccination. TCRdb re-derived calls from the 5' RACE reads in MiXCR, one entry per CDR3 protein. The sample has approximately 550,000 distinct CDR3 sequences, 13% seen once. Source: PBMCs, taken on the day of the yellow fever booster vaccination. These receptors were collected from a man aged 25-45 years who received the YFV17D yellow fever vaccine.

The J gene is TRBJ1-5, the V gene TRBV19; tentatively, D is TRBD1 (5 bases). This CDR3 is 12 amino acids long. The V end was cut by 5 bases, the J end by 9 bases, with 11 bases between. The V gene's germline CDR1 is LNHDA and CDR2 SQIVND (reference sequence). The CDR3 sequence: CASSERQPPQHF. DNA of the CDR3: TGTGCCAGTAGTGAAAGACAGCCGCCCCAGCATTTT.

The chain combines TRBV7-9 with TRBJ1-5; D is perhaps TRBD1 (6 bases). The CDR3 spans 13 residues. CDR1 is SEHNR and CDR2 is FQNEAQ in the germline V gene (reference sequence). Trimming shortened V by 6 bases and J by 7 bases, and 13 bases separated the two germline ends. CDR3 residues: CASSSGVHQPQHF. CDR3 nucleotide sequence: TGTGCCAGCAGTTCAGGGGTCCACCAGCCCCAGCATTTT.

V is TRBV25-1 and J is TRBJ2-5; a possible D gene is TRBD2 (5 bases). This CDR3 has 12 residues. With 7 bases removed from V and 0 bases from J, the gap between germline ends came to 6 bases. Germline assignment: CDR1 MGHDK and CDR2 SYGVNS. CDR3 coding DNA: TGTGCCAGCACGGGAAACCAAGAGACCCAGTACTTC. It encodes CASTGNQETQYF.

A few counts support this clonotype. The genes are TRBV4-3 and TRBJ2-1; 8 bases are a match to TRBD2. Per germline, CDR1 LGHNA and CDR2 YSLEER. This CDR3 region has 18 residues. The junction had 8 bases not matched to a gene; V was cut back by 0 bases and J by 1 base. The CDR3 region has the DNA TGCGCCAGCAGCCAAGAACCTAGCGGGTGGGATTCCTACAATGAGCAGTTCTTC. Its translation is CASSQEPSGWDSYNEQFF.

This clonotype was counted between two and nine times. The chain links TRBV20-1 to TRBJ2-2; possibly TRBD2 for D (6 bases). Germline V CDR1 and CDR2: DFQATT, SNEGSKA (reference sequence). The V end was cut by 1 base, the J end by 7 bases, with 16 bases between. The CDR3 runs 15 residues. The CDR3 reads CSARVGASVGGELFF. The CDR3 bases are TGCAGTGCTAGAGTAGGGGCTAGCGTTGGCGGGGAGCTGTTTTTT.

This clonotype was counted only a few times. This chain uses TRBV29-1 with TRBJ2-3; 9 bases agree with TRBD1. The CDR3 consists of 14 residues. From germline, CDR1 is SQVTM and CDR2 ANQGSEA. V lost 3 bases to trimming and J lost 6 bases; unmatched junction nucleotides: 7. CDR3 nucleotide sequence: TGCAGCGTTGAGGGGACAGGGTATGCGGATACGCAGTATTTT. Encoded protein: CSVEGTGYADTQYF.

CDR3: CASRSGAFRNQPQHF. The CDR3 nucleotides are TGTGCCAGCAGATCAGGGGCCTTCCGCAATCAGCCCCAGCATTTT. The chain is built from TRBV28 and TRBJ1-5, with D possibly matching TRBD1 (6 bases). Trimming took 6 bases from V and 2 from J, leaving 14 bases between them. Germline V gives CDR1 MDHEN, CDR2 SYDVKM. The CDR3 consists of 15 residues.

This chain links TRBV30 with TRBJ2-7; possibly TRBD2 for D (5 bases). The V gene lost 4 bases and the J gene lost 3 bases, with 10 bases spanning the gap. The CDR3 spans 12 residues. The V gene's germline CDR1 is GTSNPN and CDR2 SVGIG (reference sequence). The CDR3 region is CAWNSESYEQYF. The CDR3 DNA sequence: TGTGCCTGGAATAGCGAGAGCTACGAGCAGTACTTC.

This clonotype was seen a handful of times. The chain recombines TRBV15 with TRBJ2-5; no clear D. Trimming removed 3 bases at V and 4 bases at J, with 6 bases between. This CDR3 region has 12 residues. Germline V gives CDR1 LNHNV, CDR2 YYDKDF (reference sequence). The CDR3: CATSRRLETQYF. The CDR3 bases are TGTGCCACCAGCAGGAGGTTAGAGACCCAGTACTTC.

This clonotype was detected only a few times. The chain links TRBV5-4 to TRBJ2-2, with TRBD1 matching 7 bases. CDR3 size: 15 residues. J was trimmed by 4 bases and V by 3 bases; bases with no gene match: 6. Germline CDR1 reads SGHNT; CDR2 reads YYREEE (reference sequence). CDR3 bases: TGTGCCAGCAGCTCGAGACAGGGTGGCACCGGGGAGCTGTTTTTT. It translates to CASSSRQGGTGELFF.

This clonotype was counted a few times. This chain links TRBV28 with TRBJ2-1, with 9 bases aligning to TRBD2. Per germline, CDR1 MDHEN and CDR2 SYDVKM. CDR3 length: 16 residues. Unmatched junction bases numbered 8, after V lost 7 bases and J lost 1 base. The CDR3 sequence: CASIKAGGPSYNEQFF. The DNA of the CDR3 is TGTGCCAGCATAAAAGCGGGAGGCCCTTCCTACAATGAGCAGTTCTTC.

This clonotype was recorded a few times. The chain recombines TRBV11-2 with TRBJ2-1, with 7 bases aligning to TRBD2. CDR1 and CDR2 from the germline V gene are SGHAT and FQNNGV. The CDR3 has 18 residues. V lost 5 bases and J lost 7; bases outside the gene matches: 20. The DNA for the CDR3 is TGTGCCAGCAGCCCTCTGGTGGGGAGGGGACTGTTCAGGAATGAGCAGTTCTTC. Its protein product is CASSPLVGRGLFRNEQFF.

This clonotype was seen more than once but under ten times. The rearrangement uses TRBV5-1 and TRBJ2-1; D tentatively reads TRBD1 or TRBD2 (5 bases each). The CDR3 length is 15 residues. From germline, CDR1 is SGHRS and CDR2 YFSETQ. Trimming shortened V by 0 bases and J by 0 bases, and 7 bases separated the two germline ends. The CDR3 coding sequence is TGCGCCAGCAGCTTGGGGGGGAACTCCTACAATGAGCAGTTCTTC. Amino acid sequence: CASSLGGNSYNEQFF.

A few counts support this clonotype. This chain connects TRBV9 to TRBJ2-5, with a possible D match to TRBD1 (6 bases). The V gene's germline CDR1 is SGDLS and CDR2 YYNGEE. This CDR3 has 14 residues. V was clipped by 8 bases and J by 5 bases, with 19 bases between them. In nucleotides, the CDR3 is TGTGCCAGTTCAGGGAACAGGGCCAGCGAGACCCAGTACTTC. Residues: CASSGNRASETQYF. The whole variable domain, filled in from reference TRBV9 and TRBJ2-5, reads DSGVTQTPKHLITATGQRVTLRCSPRSGDLSVYWYQQSLDQGLQFLIQYYNGEERAKGNILERFSAQQFPDLHSELNLSSLELGDSALYFCASSGNRASETQYFGPGTRLLVL.

This chain connects TRBV28 to TRBJ1-4; no clear D. The CDR3 extends over 11 amino acids. The germline gives CDR1 MDHEN, CDR2 SYDVKM. Trimming took 6 bases from V and 10 from J, leaving 9 bases between them. DNA of the CDR3: TGTGCCAGCAGCCCCCAAGGAAAACTGTTTTTT. It is translated as CASSPQGKLFF.

This clonotype turned up a few times. This chain connects TRBV18 to TRBJ1-1; TRBD1 might be the D (5 bases). V dropped 3 bases and J dropped 6 bases, with 17 bases sitting between them. The CDR3 is 15 residues long. Germline CDR1 reads KGHSH; CDR2 reads LQKENI. CDR3 DNA: TGTGCCAGCTCACCCAAGGGACTTCAAGGGTCTGAAGCTTTCTTT. Amino acids: CASSPKGLQGSEAFF.

The sample holds many counts of this clonotype. The rearrangement links TRBV10-1 to TRBJ2-3; 10 positions match TRBD1. The ends lost 0 bases at V and 4 bases at J; junction bases unmatched: 1. The CDR3 is 15 residues long. Germline V gene data show CDR1 as WNHNN and CDR2 as SYGVQD (reference sequence). The CDR3 loop reads CASSESGTGADTQYF. CDR3 sequence (DNA): TGCGCCAGCAGTGAGTCCGGGACAGGGGCAGATACGCAGTATTTT.

This sequence joins TRBV20-1 and TRBJ2-1, with TRBD2 identical over 11 bases. The CDR3 is 16 amino acids. Germline V lookup: CDR1 DFQATT, CDR2 SNEGSKA (reference sequence). V shed 7 bases, J shed 4 bases, and the junction held 12 bases outside the gene matches. The CDR3 is CSVSRLAGGSYNEQFF. CDR3 nucleotide sequence: TGCAGTGTCTCACGGCTAGCGGGAGGATCTTACAATGAGCAGTTCTTC.

The chain joins TRBV6-1 to TRBJ2-1, with 10 bases fitting TRBD1. V shed 1 base, J shed 15 bases, and the junction held 0 bases outside the gene matches. The CDR3 runs 11 residues. Germline CDR1 is MNHNS and CDR2 is SASEGT. CDR3 region: CASSEGTGGFF. Written as DNA, the CDR3 is TGTGCCAGCAGTGAAGGGACAGGGGGGTTCTTC.

This clonotype came up a few times. The rearrangement links TRBV15 to TRBJ2-7; D remains unclear. The germline V and J ends were trimmed by 0 bases and 3 bases, with 18 bases remaining between them. Germline V gene sequence: CDR1 LNHNV, CDR2 YYDKDF (reference sequence). The CDR3 is 17 residues long. The CDR3 DNA is TGTGCCACCAGCAGAGATCCGAGGTCAACTGGGAACTACGAGCAGTACTTC. Encoded protein: CATSRDPRSTGNYEQYF.

The V and J genes are TRBV25-1 and TRBJ2-2, with 7 bases identical to TRBD2. Looked up from germline, CDR1 is MGHDK and CDR2 is SYGVNS. J lost 4 bases, V lost 2 bases, and 10 bases had no gene match. There are 17 residues in the CDR3. The CDR3: CASSEPGGGKRTGELFF. The CDR3 bases are TGTGCCAGCAGTGAACCTGGCGGGGGAAAACGCACCGGGGAGCTGTTTTTT.

The rearrangement joins TRBV18 to TRBJ1-2, with D unresolved. Germline lookup yields CDR1 KGHSH and CDR2 LQKENI. The CDR3 consists of 14 residues. The germline V and J ends were trimmed by 0 bases and 6 bases, with 11 bases remaining between them. CDR3 nucleotide sequence: TGTGCCAGCTCACCACCGGATGATAGGAATGGCTACACCTTC. Protein sequence: CASSPPDDRNGYTF. The variable domain in full, completed from reference TRBV18 and TRBJ1-2, reads NAGVMQNPRHLVRRRGQEARLRCSPMKGHSHVYWYRQLPEEGLKFMVYLQKENIIDESGMPKERFSAEFPKEGPSILRIQQVVRGDSAAYFCASSPPDDRNGYTFGSGTRLTVV.

The chain recombines TRBV5-1 with TRBJ2-2; D unclear. The CDR3 length is 16 residues. From germline, CDR1 is SGHRS and CDR2 YFSETQ. V lost 4 bases and J lost 3, with 16 bases in between. The CDR3 DNA reads TGCGCCAGCAGCACTTCAGAGCGACCTGACACCGGGGAGCTGTTTTTT. Translation: CASSTSERPDTGELFF.

This clonotype was seen only a few times. This rearrangement joins TRBV7-2 to TRBJ2-2; unclear D gene. Germline values: CDR1 SGHTA, CDR2 FQGNSA. The V and J ends lost 7 bases and 4 bases respectively, with 16 bases between them. The CDR3 runs to 15 residues. CDR3 protein: CASNSPQISTGELFF. The CDR3 bases are TGTGCCAGCAACTCGCCTCAGATATCCACCGGGGAGCTGTTTTTT. Variable domain in full (rest from reference TRBV7-2 and TRBJ2-2): GAGVSQSPSNKVTEKGKDVELRCDPISGHTALYWYRQSLGQGLEFLIYFQGNSAPDKSGLPSDRFSAERTGGSVSTLTIQRTQQEDSAVYLCASNSPQISTGELFFGEGSRLTVL.

In its sample, this clonotype was seen a few times. The genes are TRBV6-2 or TRBV6-3 and TRBJ2-5; 11 bases line up with TRBD2. Trimming at V came to 9 bases and at J to 6 bases, leaving 9 bases not matched to a gene. CDR3 size: 14 residues. Germline V gene data show CDR1 as MNHEY and CDR2 as SVGEGT. The CDR3 sequence is CASIETSGKKTQYF. The CDR3 DNA sequence: TGTGCCAGTATCGAGACTAGCGGGAAGAAGACCCAGTACTTC.

This chain links TRBV12-3 or TRBV12-4 with TRBJ1-6, with TRBD1 identical over 7 bases. V gave up 5 bases and J gave up 0 bases; unmatched junction bases: 4. There are 16 residues in the CDR3. The CDR3: CASSEDRSSYNSPLHF. Here the CDR3 DNA reads TGTGCCAGCAGTGAGGACAGGAGCTCCTATAATTCACCCCTCCACTTT.

The chain has TRBV6-2 or TRBV6-3 and TRBJ2-1; the match to TRBD2 covers 9 bases. J gave up 6 bases and V 7 bases, and 10 bases lay outside the gene matches. The CDR3 length is 15 residues. The V gene's germline CDR1 is MNHEY and CDR2 SVGEGT. The CDR3 DNA follows: TGTGCCAGCATCCACTCCGGGACTAGCCGCAATGAGCAGTTCTTC. It is translated as CASIHSGTSRNEQFF.